This entry features one TCR beta chain sequence. The target antigen is unknown. The data are from a study of T cell repertoires in cytomegalovirus infection. Study background: The study used recently identified HLA-C-restricted and well-studied HLA-B-restricted CMV epitopes. Carrying CMV and the relevant HLA type showed in public TCR beta signatures.

Findings and limits, study-wide: HLA-C-restricted CMV-specific TCR beta clonotypes prevailed in the ex vivo response. Summed public TCR beta family frequency identified CMV carriers bearing the relevant HLA.

TCRdb processed the reads anew with MiXCR; each CDR3 protein has one entry. The sample consists of some 920,000 distinct CDR3 sequences, approximately 32% of them appearing once. This clonotype was sampled from a human donor in good health (CMV status not recorded). Some clones in this sample may be carry-over from other donors' samples. The sample was cultured CD8+ T cells from PBMCs, taken from culture after CMV antigen stimulation.

The CDR3 spells CATSPRDRGREQFF. The CDR3, as DNA: TGTGCCACCAGCCCCCGGGACAGGGGGCGGGAGCAGTTCTTC. This chain joins TRBV15 and TRBJ2-1, with 12 nucleotides matching TRBD1. Per germline, CDR1 LNHNV and CDR2 YYDKDF (reference sequence). V lost 5 bases, J lost 10 bases, and 6 bases stayed unmatched. The CDR3 length is 14 residues. The entire variable domain, with the rest obtained from reference TRBV15 and TRBJ2-1, is as follows: DAMVIQNPRYQVTQFGKPVTLSCSQTLNHNVMYWYQQKSSQAPKLLFHYYDKDFNNEADTPDNFQSRRPNTSFCFLDIRSPGLGDTAMYLCATSPRDRGREQFFGPGTRLTVL.